Listed below are T cell receptor beta chains from one sample, sequenced in a study of a mutant IDH1 vaccine in newly diagnosed glioma. TCRdb's copy holds only in-frame clones and misses some; the assay was immunoSEQ multiplex PCR. This table holds around 53,000 clones, around 84% found once. Their antigens are not known. The sequences come from PBMCs, collected from a glioma patient whose treatment included an IDH1 peptide vaccine. The receptors stem from a woman aged 25 to 39 with glioma. Some clones in this sample may be carry-over from other donors' samples. The CDR3 runs from the conserved cysteine through the conserved F or W. The D gene is left open where the match is weak. Expanded clones are given a class, and other clones once, few, many or no size at all.

TRBV9	.	.	TRBJ2-1	TGTGCCAGCAGCGTAGTAATAGCTGCGGATGAGCAGTTCTTC	CASSVVIAADEQFF
TRBV29-1	TRBD1	.	TRBJ2-3	TGCAGCGGGGGACAGGGTCCCCGTAGCACAGATACGCAGTATTTT	CSGGQGPRSTDTQYF
TRBV7-6	.	.	TRBJ2-3	TGTGCCAGCAGCACAACCCCGGATACGCAGTATTTT	CASSTTPDTQYF
TRBV9	.	few	TRBJ2-2	TGTGCCAGCAGCGTAGCTGGGACAGGGGAGCTGTTTTTT	CASSVAGTGELFF
TRBV7-9	TRBD1	.	TRBJ1-1	TGTGCCAGCAGACCGACAGGGTGGAACACTGAAGCTTTCTTT	CASRPTGWNTEAFF
TRBV11-2	TRBD2	.	TRBJ2-1	TGTGCCAGCAGCCCGCGACTAGCGGGAGGTCCCTACAATGAGCAGTTCTTC	CASSPRLAGGPYNEQFF
TRBV9	.	.	TRBJ2-5	TGTGCCAGCAGCGTAGGGGGACGAGGCGTCCAAGAGACCCAGTACTTC	CASSVGGRGVQETQYF
TRBV4-1	.	.	TRBJ2-1	TGCGCCAGCAGCCTAACCGGAACCAGCTGGGAACGTACCTACAATGAGCAGTTCTTC	CASSLTGTSWERTYNEQFF
TRBV6-1	.	.	TRBJ2-1	TGTGCTTCTCAAGGGCTAGCCCCCTACAATGAGCAGTTCTTC	CASQGLAPYNEQFF
TRBV7-9	.	.	TRBJ2-7	TGTGCCAGCGACTTTAGCGGTACCTACGAGCAGTACTTC	CASDFSGTYEQYF
TRBV5-6	TRBD2	.	TRBJ2-2	TGTGCCAGCAGCTTGACGGCGGGGGTGAGCTTGTGGGAGCTGTTTTTT	CASSLTAGVSLWELFF
TRBV2	.	.	TRBJ2-3	TGTGCCAGCAGTGAAGCGGGGGACCATCAGGGAGATACGCAGTATTTT	CASSEAGDHQGDTQYF
TRBV5-1	.	.	TRBJ1-1	TGCGCCAGCAGGAGCCAATGGGACACTGAAGCTTTCTTT	CASRSQWDTEAFF
TRBV4-1	TRBD1	.	TRBJ1-5	TGCGCCAGCAGCCCCACTCCGGACAGGCTTAGCCTTAATCAGCCCCAGCATTTT	CASSPTPDRLSLNQPQHF
TRBV4-1	.	.	TRBJ1-5	TGCGCCAGCAGCCAAGGGGAGACTTTGGGGGGCAATCAGCCCCAGCATTTT	CASSQGETLGGNQPQHF